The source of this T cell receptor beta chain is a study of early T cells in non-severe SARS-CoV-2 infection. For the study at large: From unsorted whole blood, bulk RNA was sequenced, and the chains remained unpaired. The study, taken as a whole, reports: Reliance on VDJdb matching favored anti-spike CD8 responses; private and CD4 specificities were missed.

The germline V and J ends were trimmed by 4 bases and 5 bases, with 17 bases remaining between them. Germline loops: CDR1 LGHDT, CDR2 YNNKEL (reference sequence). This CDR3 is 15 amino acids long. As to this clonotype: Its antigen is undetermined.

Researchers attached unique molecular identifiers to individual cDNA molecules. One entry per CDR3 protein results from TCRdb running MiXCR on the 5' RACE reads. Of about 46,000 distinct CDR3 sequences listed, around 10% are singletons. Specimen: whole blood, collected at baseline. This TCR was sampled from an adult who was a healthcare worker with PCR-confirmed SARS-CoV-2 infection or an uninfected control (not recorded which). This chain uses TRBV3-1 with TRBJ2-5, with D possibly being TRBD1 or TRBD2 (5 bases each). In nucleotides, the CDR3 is TGTGCCAGCAGCCTGGGAGCAGGGCCAAGGGAGACCCAGTACTTC. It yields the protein CASSLGAGPRETQYF.